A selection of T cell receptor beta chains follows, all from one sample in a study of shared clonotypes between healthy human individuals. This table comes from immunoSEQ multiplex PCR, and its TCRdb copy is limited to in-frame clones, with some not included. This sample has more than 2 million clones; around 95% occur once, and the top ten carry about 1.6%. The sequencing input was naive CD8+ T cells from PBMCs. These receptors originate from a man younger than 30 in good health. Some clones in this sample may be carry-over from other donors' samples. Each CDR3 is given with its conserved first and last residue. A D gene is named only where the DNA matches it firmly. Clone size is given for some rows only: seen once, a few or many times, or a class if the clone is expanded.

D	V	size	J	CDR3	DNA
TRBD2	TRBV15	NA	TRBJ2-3	CATSEAVAGTQYF	TGTGCCACCAGCGAGGCGGTAGCGGGGACGCAGTATTTT
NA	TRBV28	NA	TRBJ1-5	CASSARINQPQHF	TGTGCCAGCAGTGCCCGAATAAACCAGCCCCAGCATTTT
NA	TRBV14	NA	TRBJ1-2	CASSQDRRTNYGYTF	TGTGCCAGCAGCCAAGATCGACGAACTAACTATGGCTACACCTTC
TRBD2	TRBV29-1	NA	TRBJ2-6	CSVNGGAGANVLTF	TGCAGCGTCAACGGGGGGGCTGGGGCCAACGTCCTGACTTTC
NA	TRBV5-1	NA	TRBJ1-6	CASSWGPRLRSESPLHF	TGCGCCAGCAGCTGGGGGCCCAGGCTCCGTTCAGAATCACCCCTCCACTTT
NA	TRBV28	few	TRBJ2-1	CASSFRGNEQFF	TGTGCCAGCAGTTTCCGAGGGAATGAGCAGTTCTTC
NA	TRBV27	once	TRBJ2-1	CASSSFISSYNEQFF	TGTGCCAGCAGTTCCTTCATCAGCTCCTACAATGAGCAGTTCTTC
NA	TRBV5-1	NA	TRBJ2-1	CASSLAPTLGNEQFF	TGCGCCAGCAGCTTAGCGCCTACTTTGGGCAATGAGCAGTTCTTC
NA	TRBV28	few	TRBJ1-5	CASSLTGNQPQHF	TGTGCCAGCAGTTTAACAGGCAATCAGCCCCAGCATTTT
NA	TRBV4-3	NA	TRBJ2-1	CASSQVVSSYNEQFF	TGCGCCAGCAGCCAAGTAGTAAGCTCCTACAATGAGCAGTTCTTC
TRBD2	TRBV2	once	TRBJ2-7	CASIGTSGLYEQYF	TGTGCCAGCATTGGGACTAGCGGACTCTACGAGCAGTACTTC
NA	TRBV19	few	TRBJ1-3	CASSTTLGNTIYF	TGTGCCAGTAGTACGACTCTTGGAAACACCATATATTTT
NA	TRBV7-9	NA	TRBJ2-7	CASSSWISSYEQYF	TGTGCCAGCAGCTCTTGGATCAGCTCCTACGAGCAGTACTTC
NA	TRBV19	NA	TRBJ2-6	CATRPGSGANVLTF	TGTGCCACCAGGCCGGGCTCTGGGGCCAACGTCCTGACTTTC
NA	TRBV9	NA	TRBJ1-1	CASSVPPRQDTEAFF	TGTGCCAGCAGCGTCCCCCCCCGGCAGGACACTGAAGCTTTCTTT
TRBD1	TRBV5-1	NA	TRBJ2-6	CASSGGGQGASGANVLTF	TGCGCCAGCAGCGGGGGAGGACAGGGGGCCTCTGGGGCCAACGTCCTGACTTTC
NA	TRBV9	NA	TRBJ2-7	CASSVGPADGYEQYF	TGTGCCAGCAGCGTAGGTCCCGCGGACGGGTACGAGCAGTACTTC
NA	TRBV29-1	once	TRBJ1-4	CSVVGETEKLFF	TGCAGCGTTGTAGGGGAAACGGAAAAACTGTTTTTT
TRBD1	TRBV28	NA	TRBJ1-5	CASSPIDRGGNQPQHF	TGTGCCAGCAGCCCCATCGACAGGGGCGGTAATCAGCCCCAGCATTTT
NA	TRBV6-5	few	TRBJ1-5	CASSDVGGNQPQHF	TGTGCCAGCAGCGACGTCGGGGGTAATCAGCCCCAGCATTTT
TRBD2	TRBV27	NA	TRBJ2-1	CASSPPGLAGGYEQFF	TGTGCCAGCAGTCCTCCGGGACTAGCGGGAGGGTATGAGCAGTTCTTC
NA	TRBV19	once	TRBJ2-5	CASSIGGAVRETQYF	TGTGCCAGTAGTATAGGAGGGGCTGTCCGGGAGACCCAGTACTTC
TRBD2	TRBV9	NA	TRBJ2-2	CASSVGGLAGRLSTGELFF	TGTGCCAGCAGCGTAGGAGGACTAGCGGGGAGACTCTCCACCGGGGAGCTGTTTTTT
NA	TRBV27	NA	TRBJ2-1	CASSSDRSYNEQFF	TGTGCCAGCAGTTCAGACCGCTCCTACAATGAGCAGTTCTTC
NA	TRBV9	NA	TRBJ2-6	CASSVTRSGANVLTF	TGTGCCAGCAGCGTCACACGCTCTGGGGCCAACGTCCTGACTTTC
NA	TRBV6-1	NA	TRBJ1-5	CASSERRGYSNQPQHF	TGTGCCAGCAGTGAAAGGAGGGGGTATAGCAATCAGCCCCAGCATTTT
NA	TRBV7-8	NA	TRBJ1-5	CASSIQDPDQPQHF	TGTGCCAGCAGCATACAGGATCCCGATCAGCCCCAGCATTTT
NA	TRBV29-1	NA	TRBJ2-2	CSALGGGKSGELFF	TGCAGCGCCCTGGGTGGGGGAAAATCCGGGGAGCTGTTTTTT
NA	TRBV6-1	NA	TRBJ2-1	CASSVLDYNEQFF	TGTGCCAGCAGTGTACTAGATTACAATGAGCAGTTCTTC
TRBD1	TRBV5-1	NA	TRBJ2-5	CASSIGPGGSQETQYF	TGCGCCAGCAGCATTGGACCAGGGGGTTCCCAAGAGACCCAGTACTTC
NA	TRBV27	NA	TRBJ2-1	CASSLSYGSLSEQFF	TGTGCCAGCAGTTTATCATACGGGAGTTTGAGTGAGCAGTTCTTC
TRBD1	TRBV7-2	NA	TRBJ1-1	CASSRWTGVNTEAFF	TGTGCCAGCAGCCGCTGGACAGGGGTTAACACTGAAGCTTTCTTT
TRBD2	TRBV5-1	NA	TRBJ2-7	CASSSGLAGPKLAYEQYF	TGCGCCAGCAGCTCGGGACTAGCGGGACCAAAATTGGCCTACGAGCAGTACTTC
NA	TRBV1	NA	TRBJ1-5	CTSSLRDGRRQPQHF	TGCACCAGCAGCCTACGGGACGGGAGGAGGCAGCCCCAGCATTTT
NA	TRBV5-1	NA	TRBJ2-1	CASSLIELNNEQFF	TGCGCCAGCAGCTTGATCGAACTAAACAATGAGCAGTTCTTC
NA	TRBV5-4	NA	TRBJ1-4	CASSLWSEKEKLFF	TGTGCCAGCAGCTTGTGGTCGGAGAAAGAAAAACTGTTTTTT
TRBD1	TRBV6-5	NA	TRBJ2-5	CASSYRQGLGKETQYF	TGTGCCAGCAGTTACCGACAGGGATTGGGCAAAGAGACCCAGTACTTC
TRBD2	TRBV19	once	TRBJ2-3	CASSTRDYPTDTQYF	TGTGCCAGTAGTACCCGGGACTATCCCACAGATACGCAGTATTTT
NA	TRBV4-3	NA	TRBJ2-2	CASSQDWATGSVELFF	TGCGCCAGCAGCCAAGATTGGGCTACCGGTAGTGTGGAGCTGTTTTTT
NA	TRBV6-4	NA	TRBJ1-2	CASRWTENYGYTF	TGTGCCAGCAGGTGGACGGAAAACTATGGCTACACCTTC
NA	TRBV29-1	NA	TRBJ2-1	CSVENNEQFF	TGCAGCGTTGAGAACAATGAGCAGTTCTTC
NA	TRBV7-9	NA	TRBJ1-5	CASSLGGSQPQHF	TGTGCCAGCAGCTTGGGGGGAAGTCAGCCCCAGCATTTT